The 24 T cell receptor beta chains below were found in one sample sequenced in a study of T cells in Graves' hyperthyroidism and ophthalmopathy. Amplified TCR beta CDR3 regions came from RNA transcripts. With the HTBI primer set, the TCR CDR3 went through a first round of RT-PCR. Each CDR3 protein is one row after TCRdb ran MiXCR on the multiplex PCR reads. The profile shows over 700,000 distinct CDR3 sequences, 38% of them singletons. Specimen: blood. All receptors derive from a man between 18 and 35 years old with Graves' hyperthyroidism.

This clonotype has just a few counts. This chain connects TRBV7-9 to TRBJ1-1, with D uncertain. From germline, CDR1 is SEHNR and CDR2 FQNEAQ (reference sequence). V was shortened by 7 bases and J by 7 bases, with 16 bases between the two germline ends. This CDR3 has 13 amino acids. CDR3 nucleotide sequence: TGTGCCAGCACCAAAAGCGGGCGGAGTGAAGCTTTCTTT. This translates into CASTKSGRSEAFF. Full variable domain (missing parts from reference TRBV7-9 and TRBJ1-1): DTGVSQNPRHKITKRGQNVTFRCDPISEHNRLYWYRQTLGQGPEFLTYFQNEAQLEKSRLLSDRFSAERPKGSFSTLEIQRTEQGDSAMYLCASTKSGRSEAFFGQGTRLTVV.

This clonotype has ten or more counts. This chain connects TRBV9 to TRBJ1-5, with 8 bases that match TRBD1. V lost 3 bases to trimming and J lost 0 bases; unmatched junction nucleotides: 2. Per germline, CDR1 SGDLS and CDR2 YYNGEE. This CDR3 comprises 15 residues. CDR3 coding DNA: TGTGCCAGCAGCGGACAGGGGCATAGCAATCAGCCCCAGCATTTT. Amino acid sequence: CASSGQGHSNQPQHF.

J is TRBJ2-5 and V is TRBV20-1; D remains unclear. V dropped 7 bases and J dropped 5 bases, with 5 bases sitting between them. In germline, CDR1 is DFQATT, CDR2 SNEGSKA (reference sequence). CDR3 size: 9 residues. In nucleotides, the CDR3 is TGCAGTGATTGGGAGACCCAGTACTTC. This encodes CSDWETQYF.

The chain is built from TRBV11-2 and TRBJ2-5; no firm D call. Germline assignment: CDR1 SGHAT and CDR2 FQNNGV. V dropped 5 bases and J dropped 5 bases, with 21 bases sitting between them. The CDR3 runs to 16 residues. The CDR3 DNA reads TGTGCCAGCAGCCCTGGCCGTAGCTACCTCGGGGAGACCCAGTACTTC. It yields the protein CASSPGRSYLGETQYF.

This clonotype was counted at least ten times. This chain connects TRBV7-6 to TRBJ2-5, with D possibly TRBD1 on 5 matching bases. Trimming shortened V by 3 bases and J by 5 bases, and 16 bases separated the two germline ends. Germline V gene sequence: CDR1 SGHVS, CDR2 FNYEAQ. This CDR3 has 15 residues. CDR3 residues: CASSFVPGQRETQYF. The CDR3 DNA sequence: TGTGCCAGCAGCTTCGTGCCAGGGCAAAGGGAGACCCAGTACTTC. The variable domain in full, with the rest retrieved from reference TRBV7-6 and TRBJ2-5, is GAGVSQSPRYKVTKRGQDVALRCDPISGHVSLYWYRQALGQGPEFLTYFNYEAQQDKSGLPNDRFSAERPEGSISTLTIQRTEQRDSAMYRCASSFVPGQRETQYFGPGTRLLVL.

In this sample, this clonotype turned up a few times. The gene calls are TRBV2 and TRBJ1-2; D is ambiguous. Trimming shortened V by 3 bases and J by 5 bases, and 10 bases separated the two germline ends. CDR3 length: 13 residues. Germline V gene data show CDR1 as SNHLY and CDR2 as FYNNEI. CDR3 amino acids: CASSEVQHYGYTF. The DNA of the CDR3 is TGTGCCAGCAGTGAGGTACAGCATTATGGCTACACCTTC.

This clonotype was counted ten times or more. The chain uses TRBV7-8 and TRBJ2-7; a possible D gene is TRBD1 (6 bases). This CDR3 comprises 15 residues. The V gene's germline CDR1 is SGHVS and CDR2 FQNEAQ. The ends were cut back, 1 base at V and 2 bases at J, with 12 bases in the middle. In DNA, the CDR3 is TGTGCCAGCAGCTTAGGGGCAGGGGCCACCTACGAGCAGTACTTC. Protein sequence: CASSLGAGATYEQYF.

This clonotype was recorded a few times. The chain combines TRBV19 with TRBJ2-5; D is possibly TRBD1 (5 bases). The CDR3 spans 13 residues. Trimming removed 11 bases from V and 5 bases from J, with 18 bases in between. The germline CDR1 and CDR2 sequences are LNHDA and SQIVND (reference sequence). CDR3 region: CAWGRVSGETQYF. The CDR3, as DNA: TGTGCCTGGGGCAGGGTCTCTGGGGAGACCCAGTACTTC.

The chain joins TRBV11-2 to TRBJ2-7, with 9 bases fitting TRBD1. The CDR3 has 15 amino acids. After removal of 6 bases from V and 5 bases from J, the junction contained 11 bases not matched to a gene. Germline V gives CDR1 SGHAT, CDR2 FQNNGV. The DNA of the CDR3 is TGTGCCAGCAGTTTATCAGGGACAGGGCCCCACGAGCAGTACTTC. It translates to CASSLSGTGPHEQYF.

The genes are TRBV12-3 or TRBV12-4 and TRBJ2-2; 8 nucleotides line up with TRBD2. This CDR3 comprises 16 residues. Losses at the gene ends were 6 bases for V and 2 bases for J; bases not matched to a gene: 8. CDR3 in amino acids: CASSQGLVHNTGELFF. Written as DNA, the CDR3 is TGTGCCAGCAGCCAGGGACTAGTGCACAACACCGGGGAGCTGTTTTTT.

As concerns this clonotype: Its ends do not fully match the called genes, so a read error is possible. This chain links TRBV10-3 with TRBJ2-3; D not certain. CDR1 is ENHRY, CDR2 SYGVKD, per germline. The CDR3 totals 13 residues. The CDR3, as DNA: TGTGCCACCAGTGACTCTCACACAGATACGCAGTATTTT. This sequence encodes CATSDSHTDTQYF.

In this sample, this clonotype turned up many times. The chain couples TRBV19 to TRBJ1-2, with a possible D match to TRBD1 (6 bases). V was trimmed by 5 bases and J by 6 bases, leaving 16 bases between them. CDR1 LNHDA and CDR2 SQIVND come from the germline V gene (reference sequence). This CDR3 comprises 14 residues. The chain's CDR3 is CASSGTGYTDGYTF. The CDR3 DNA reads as TGTGCCAGTAGTGGAACAGGGTATACGGATGGCTACACCTTC.

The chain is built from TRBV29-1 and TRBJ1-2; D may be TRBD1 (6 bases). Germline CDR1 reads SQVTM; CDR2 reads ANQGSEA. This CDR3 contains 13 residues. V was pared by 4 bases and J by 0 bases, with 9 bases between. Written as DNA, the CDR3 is TGCAGCGTTGGGGACATACCTAACTATGGCTACACCTTC. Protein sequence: CSVGDIPNYGYTF. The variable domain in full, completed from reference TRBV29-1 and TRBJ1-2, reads SAVISQKPSRDICQRGTSLTIQCQVDSQVTMMFWYRQQPGQSLTLIATANQGSEATYESGFVIDKFPISRPNLTFSTLTVSNMSPEDSSIYLCSVGDIPNYGYTFGSGTRLTVV.

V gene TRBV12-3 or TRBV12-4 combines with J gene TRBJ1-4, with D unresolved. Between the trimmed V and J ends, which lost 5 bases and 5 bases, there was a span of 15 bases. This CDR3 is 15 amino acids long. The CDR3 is CASSPGRAENEKLFF. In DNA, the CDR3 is TGTGCCAGCAGTCCCGGACGGGCAGAAAATGAAAAACTGTTTTTT.

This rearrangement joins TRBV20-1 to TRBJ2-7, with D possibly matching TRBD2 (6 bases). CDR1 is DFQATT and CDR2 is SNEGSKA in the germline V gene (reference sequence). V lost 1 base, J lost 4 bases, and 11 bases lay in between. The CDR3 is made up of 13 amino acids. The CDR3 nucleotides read TGCAGTGCTAGAGCTACTGGACTATACGAGCAGTACTTC. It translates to CSARATGLYEQYF.

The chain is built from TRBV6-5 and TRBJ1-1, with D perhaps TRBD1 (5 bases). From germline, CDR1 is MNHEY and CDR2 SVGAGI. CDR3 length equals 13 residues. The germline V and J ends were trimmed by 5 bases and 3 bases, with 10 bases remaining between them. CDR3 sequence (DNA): TGTGCCAGCAGTAACCGGGACTACACTGAAGCTTTCTTT. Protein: CASSNRDYTEAFF.

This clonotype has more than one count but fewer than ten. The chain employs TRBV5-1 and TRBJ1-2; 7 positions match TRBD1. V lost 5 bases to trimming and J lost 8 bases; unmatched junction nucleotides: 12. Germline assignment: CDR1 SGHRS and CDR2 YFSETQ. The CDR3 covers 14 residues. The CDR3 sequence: CASRRTGTENGYTF. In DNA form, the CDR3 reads TGCGCCAGCAGGCGGACCGGGACAGAAAACGGCTACACCTTC.

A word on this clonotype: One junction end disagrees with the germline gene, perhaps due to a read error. CDR3 in amino acids: CATGDTGVLFF. The CDR3 DNA is TGTGCCACCGGAGACACCGGGGTGCTGTTTTTT. The chain joins TRBV10-3 to TRBJ2-2; TRBD2 is a possible D gene (5 bases). CDR1 and CDR2 from the germline V gene are ENHRY and SYGVKD. The CDR3 is made up of 11 amino acids.

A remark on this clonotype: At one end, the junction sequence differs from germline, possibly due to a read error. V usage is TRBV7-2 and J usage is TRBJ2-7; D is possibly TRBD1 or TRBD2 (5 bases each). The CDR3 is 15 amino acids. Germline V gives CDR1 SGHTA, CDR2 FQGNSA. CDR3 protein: CASSSGRDAPSRLTF. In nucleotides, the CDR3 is TGTGCCAGCAGCAGTGGACGGGACGCCCCAAGCCGGCTGACCTTC.

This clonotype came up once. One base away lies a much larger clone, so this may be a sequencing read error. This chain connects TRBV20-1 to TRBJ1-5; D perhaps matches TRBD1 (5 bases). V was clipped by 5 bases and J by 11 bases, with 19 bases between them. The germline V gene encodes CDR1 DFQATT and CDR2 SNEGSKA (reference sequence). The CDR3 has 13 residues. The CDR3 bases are TGCAGTGCTGGAGGGGCGGGGGGTTTGGCCCAGCATTTT. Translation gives CSAGGAGGLAQHF.

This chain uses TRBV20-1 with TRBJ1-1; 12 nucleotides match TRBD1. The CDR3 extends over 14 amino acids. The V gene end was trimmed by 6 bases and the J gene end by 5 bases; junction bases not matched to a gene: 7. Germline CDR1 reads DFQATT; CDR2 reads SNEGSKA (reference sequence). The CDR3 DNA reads TGCAGTGCCCCGGGACAGGGGGCTTTGACTGAAGCTTTCTTT. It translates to CSAPGQGALTEAFF.

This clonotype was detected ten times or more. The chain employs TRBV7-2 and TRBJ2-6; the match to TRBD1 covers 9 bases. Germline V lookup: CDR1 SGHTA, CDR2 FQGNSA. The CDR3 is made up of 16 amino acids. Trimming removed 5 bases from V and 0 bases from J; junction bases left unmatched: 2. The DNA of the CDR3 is TGTGCCAGCAGCCTACAGGGGGCCTCTGGGGCCAACGTCCTGACTTTC. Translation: CASSLQGASGANVLTF.

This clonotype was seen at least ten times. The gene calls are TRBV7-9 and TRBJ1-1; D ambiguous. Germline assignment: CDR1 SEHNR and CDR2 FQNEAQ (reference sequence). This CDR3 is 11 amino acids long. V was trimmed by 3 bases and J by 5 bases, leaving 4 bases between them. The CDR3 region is CASSLATEAFF. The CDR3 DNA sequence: TGTGCCAGCAGCTTGGCAACTGAAGCTTTCTTT.

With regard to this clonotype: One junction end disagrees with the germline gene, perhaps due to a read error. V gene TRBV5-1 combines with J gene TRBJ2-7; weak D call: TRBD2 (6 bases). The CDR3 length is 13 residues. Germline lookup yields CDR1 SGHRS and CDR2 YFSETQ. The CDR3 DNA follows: TGTGCCAGCAGCCCTACTCTAGCGAGGGAGCAGTACTTC. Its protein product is CASSPTLAREQYF.